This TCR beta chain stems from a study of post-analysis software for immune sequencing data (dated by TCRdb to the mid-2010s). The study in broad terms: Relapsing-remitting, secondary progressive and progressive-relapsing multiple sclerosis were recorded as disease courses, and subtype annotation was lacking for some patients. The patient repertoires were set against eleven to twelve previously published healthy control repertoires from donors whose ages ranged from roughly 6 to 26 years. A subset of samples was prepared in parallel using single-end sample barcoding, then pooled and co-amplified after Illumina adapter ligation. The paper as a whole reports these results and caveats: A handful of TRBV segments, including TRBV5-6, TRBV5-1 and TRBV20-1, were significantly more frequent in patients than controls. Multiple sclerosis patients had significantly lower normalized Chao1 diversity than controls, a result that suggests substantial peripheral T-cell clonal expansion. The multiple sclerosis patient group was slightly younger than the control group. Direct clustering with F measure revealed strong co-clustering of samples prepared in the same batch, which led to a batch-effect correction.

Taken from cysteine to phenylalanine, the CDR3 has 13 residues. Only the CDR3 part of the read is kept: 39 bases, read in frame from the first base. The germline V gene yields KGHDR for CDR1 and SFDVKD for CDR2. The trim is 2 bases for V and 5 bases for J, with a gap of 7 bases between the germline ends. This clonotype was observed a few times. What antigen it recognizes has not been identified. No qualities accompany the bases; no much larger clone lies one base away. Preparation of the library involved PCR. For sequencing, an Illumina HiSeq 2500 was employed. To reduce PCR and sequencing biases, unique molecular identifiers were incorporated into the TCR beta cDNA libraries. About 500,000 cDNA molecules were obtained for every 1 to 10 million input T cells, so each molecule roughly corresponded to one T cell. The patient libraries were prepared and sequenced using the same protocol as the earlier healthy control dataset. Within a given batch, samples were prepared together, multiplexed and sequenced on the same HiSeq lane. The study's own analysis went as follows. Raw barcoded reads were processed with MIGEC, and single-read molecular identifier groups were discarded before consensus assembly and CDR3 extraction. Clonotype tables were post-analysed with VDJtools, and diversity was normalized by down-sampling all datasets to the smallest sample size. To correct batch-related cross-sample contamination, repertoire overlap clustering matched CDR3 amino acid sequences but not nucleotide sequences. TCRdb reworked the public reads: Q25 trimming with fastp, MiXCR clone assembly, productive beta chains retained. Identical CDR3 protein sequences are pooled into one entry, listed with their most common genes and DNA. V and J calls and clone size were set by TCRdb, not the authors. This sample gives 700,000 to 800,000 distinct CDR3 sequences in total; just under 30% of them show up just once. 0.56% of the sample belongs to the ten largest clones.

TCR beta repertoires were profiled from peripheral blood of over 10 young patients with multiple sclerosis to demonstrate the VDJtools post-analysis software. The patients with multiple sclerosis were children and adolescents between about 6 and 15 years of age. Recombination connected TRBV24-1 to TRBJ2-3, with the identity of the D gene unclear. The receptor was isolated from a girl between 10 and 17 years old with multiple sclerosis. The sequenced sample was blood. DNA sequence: TGTGCCACCAGTGATTCCCCCCAAGATACGCAGTATTTT. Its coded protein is CATSDSPQDTQYF.